These 6 T cell receptor beta chains came from one sample sequenced in a study of T cells in Graves' hyperthyroidism and ophthalmopathy (dated by TCRdb to about 2019). Library preparation was by multiplex PCR. The run used an Illumina HiSeq 2000. The TCR beta CDR3 regions were amplified from RNA transcripts. The first round of RT-PCR for the TCR CDR3 was performed with the HTBI primer set and the Qiagen OneStep RT-PCR kit. TCRdb reran the public reads through fastp at Q25 and MiXCR, keeping productive beta chains. Each record represents a unique CDR3 protein, reported with the most common genes and DNA among its rows. The sample data list over 250,000 distinct CDR3 sequences, and more than 15% of these were observed just once. The biggest ten clones account for roughly 50% of the sample. Sequencing was performed on blood. The receptors here all came from a woman in her sixties with Graves' ophthalmopathy.

This rearrangement joins TRBV10-1 to TRBJ1-3; D is unresolved. Between the trimmed V and J ends, which lost 7 bases and 4 bases, there was a span of 11 bases. CDR1 and CDR2 from the germline V gene are WNHNN and SYGVQD (reference sequence). The CDR3 has 13 amino acids. In DNA form, the CDR3 reads TGCGCCAGCAAGACCTGGCGAGGAAACACCATATATTTT. Its translation: CASKTWRGNTIYF.

This clonotype was detected many times. The rearrangement links TRBV20-1 to TRBJ1-4, with D perhaps TRBD1 (5 bases). With 6 bases removed from V and 0 bases from J, the gap between germline ends came to 11 bases. The CDR3 has 14 residues. The germline V gene has CDR1 DFQATT and CDR2 SNEGSKA (reference sequence). CDR3 protein: CSAPGTSTNEKLFF. Here the CDR3 DNA reads TGCAGTGCCCCAGGGACGTCAACTAATGAAAAACTGTTTTTT.

At least ten counts were recorded for this clonotype. In DNA form, the CDR3 reads TGTGCCAGCAGTTATAGGATCGATATACCCACCTCTGGGGCCAACGTCCTGACTTTC. This codes for CASSYRIDIPTSGANVLTF. The V gene is TRBV27, the J gene TRBJ2-6; D remains ambiguous. The CDR3 consists of 19 residues. Between the trimmed V and J ends, which lost 4 bases and 0 bases, there was a span of 19 bases. The germline CDR1 and CDR2 sequences are MNHEY and SMNVEV (reference sequence).

This clonotype has at least ten counts. The chain is built from TRBV5-1 and TRBJ2-1, with TRBD1 matching over 7 bases. The ends lost 6 bases at V and 3 bases at J; junction bases unmatched: 12. The CDR3 covers 16 residues. Germline lookup yields CDR1 SGHRS and CDR2 YFSETQ. The CDR3 region is CASIPGSQGIYNEQFF. CDR3 sequence (DNA): TGCGCCAGCATCCCGGGGTCACAGGGGATCTACAATGAGCAGTTCTTC.

This clonotype has more than one count but fewer than ten. The genes are TRBV19 and TRBJ2-7, with 8 bases lining up with TRBD2. The ends lost 9 bases at V and 2 bases at J; junction bases unmatched: 12. The CDR3 totals 15 residues. Germline V gives CDR1 LNHDA, CDR2 SQIVND (reference sequence). CDR3 in amino acids: CASSLISGGAYEQYF. CDR3 bases: TGTGCCAGCAGCCTCATTTCGGGGGGGGCCTACGAGCAGTACTTC.

V gene TRBV5-4 combines with J gene TRBJ2-1, with D maybe TRBD1 (6 bases). CDR3 size: 14 residues. The V end lost 0 bases, the J end lost 5 bases, and 9 bases lay between the germline ends. Germline V gene lookup returns CDR1 SGHNT and CDR2 YYREEE (reference sequence). The chain's CDR3 is CASSLDRANNEQFF. DNA for the CDR3: TGTGCCAGCAGCTTGGACAGGGCTAACAATGAGCAGTTCTTC.